The rows below give T cell receptor beta chains drawn from one sample of a study of human T cells and chemical hapten exposure. Using its own MiXCR run on the RACE reads, TCRdb lists one record per CDR3 protein. The table shows some 340,000 distinct CDR3 sequences, with about 7% occurring only once. The specimen comprised whole blood, sampled in connection with sensitization to the hapten diphenylcyclopropenone (DPC). The source of these receptors is a woman aged 18-30 years with alopecia areata. Some clones in this sample may be carry-over from other donors' samples. Both conserved end residues are part of each CDR3. A D gene is named only where the DNA matches it firmly. The size of a clone is reported for some rows only, either as once, few or many, or as a class for expanded clones.

clone_size,d_call,v_call,j_call,cdr3_aa,cdr3_nt
many,TRBD1,TRBV7-9,TRBJ1-6,CASSSKPGQERNNSPLHF,TGTGCCAGCAGCTCCAAACCGGGACAGGAACGGAATAATTCACCCCTCCACTTT
few,-,TRBV5-6,TRBJ2-7,CASRKGHDLYEQYF,TGTGCCAGCAGGAAGGGACACGACCTCTACGAGCAGTACTTC
-,-,TRBV3-1,TRBJ2-2,CASSQLQGNTGELFF,TGTGCCAGCAGCCAACTCCAAGGAAACACCGGGGAGCTGTTTTTT
-,-,TRBV4-2,TRBJ2-7,CASSPPGLDGSYEQYF,TGTGCCAGCAGCCCACCGGGACTCGATGGGTCCTACGAGCAGTACTTC
many,-,TRBV3-1,TRBJ2-1,CASSPVAGEQFF,TGTGCCAGCAGCCCAGTCGCGGGGGAGCAGTTCTTC
-,TRBD1,TRBV28,TRBJ1-1,CASTYPGTGVSPEAFF,TGTGCCAGCACCTACCCCGGGACAGGGGTGAGCCCTGAAGCTTTCTTT
few,-,TRBV15,TRBJ1-5,CATSRGTQYQPQHF,TGTGCCACCAGCAGAGGGACACAATATCAGCCCCAGCATTTT
few,-,TRBV11-1,TRBJ1-1,CASSQPGTHEAFF,TGTGCCAGCAGCCAACCGGGGACCCATGAAGCTTTCTTT
few,TRBD1,TRBV14,TRBJ1-6,CASRGTGYSPLHF,TGTGCCAGCAGAGGGACAGGGTATTCACCCCTCCACTTT
-,-,TRBV28,TRBJ1-1,CASSSDPSNVALF,TGTGCCAGCAGTTCAGACCCCTCCAATGTTGCACTCTTT
-,TRBD2,TRBV9,TRBJ2-5,CASSVGAGGPQTQYF,TGTGCCAGCAGCGTAGGGGCGGGGGGGCCACAGACCCAGTACTTC
many,TRBD1,TRBV5-1,TRBJ1-6,CASSLVQGQDSPLHF,TGCGCCAGCAGCTTGGTACAGGGACAGGATTCACCCCTCCACTTT
many,TRBD1,TRBV28,TRBJ2-6,CASSPGDSFSGANVLTF,TGTGCCAGCAGTCCCGGGGACAGCTTCTCTGGGGCCAACGTCCTGACTTTC
many,TRBD2,TRBV12-3/TRBV12-4,TRBJ2-3,CASSFTRGTDTQYF,TGTGCCAGCAGTTTCACGCGGGGGACAGATACGCAGTATTTT
-,TRBD2,TRBV20-1,TRBJ2-3,CSVERGGRDTQYF,TGCAGTGTTGAGCGGGGGGGGCGAGATACGCAGTATTTT
many,TRBD1,TRBV7-3,TRBJ2-7,CASSDGTGVGEQYF,TGTGCCAGCAGCGATGGGACAGGGGTAGGCGAGCAGTACTTC
-,-,TRBV4-2,TRBJ1-1,CASSQDLNTGISRSEAFF,TGTGCCAGCAGCCAAGATCTTAATACAGGAATTTCGAGGAGTGAAGCTTTCTTT